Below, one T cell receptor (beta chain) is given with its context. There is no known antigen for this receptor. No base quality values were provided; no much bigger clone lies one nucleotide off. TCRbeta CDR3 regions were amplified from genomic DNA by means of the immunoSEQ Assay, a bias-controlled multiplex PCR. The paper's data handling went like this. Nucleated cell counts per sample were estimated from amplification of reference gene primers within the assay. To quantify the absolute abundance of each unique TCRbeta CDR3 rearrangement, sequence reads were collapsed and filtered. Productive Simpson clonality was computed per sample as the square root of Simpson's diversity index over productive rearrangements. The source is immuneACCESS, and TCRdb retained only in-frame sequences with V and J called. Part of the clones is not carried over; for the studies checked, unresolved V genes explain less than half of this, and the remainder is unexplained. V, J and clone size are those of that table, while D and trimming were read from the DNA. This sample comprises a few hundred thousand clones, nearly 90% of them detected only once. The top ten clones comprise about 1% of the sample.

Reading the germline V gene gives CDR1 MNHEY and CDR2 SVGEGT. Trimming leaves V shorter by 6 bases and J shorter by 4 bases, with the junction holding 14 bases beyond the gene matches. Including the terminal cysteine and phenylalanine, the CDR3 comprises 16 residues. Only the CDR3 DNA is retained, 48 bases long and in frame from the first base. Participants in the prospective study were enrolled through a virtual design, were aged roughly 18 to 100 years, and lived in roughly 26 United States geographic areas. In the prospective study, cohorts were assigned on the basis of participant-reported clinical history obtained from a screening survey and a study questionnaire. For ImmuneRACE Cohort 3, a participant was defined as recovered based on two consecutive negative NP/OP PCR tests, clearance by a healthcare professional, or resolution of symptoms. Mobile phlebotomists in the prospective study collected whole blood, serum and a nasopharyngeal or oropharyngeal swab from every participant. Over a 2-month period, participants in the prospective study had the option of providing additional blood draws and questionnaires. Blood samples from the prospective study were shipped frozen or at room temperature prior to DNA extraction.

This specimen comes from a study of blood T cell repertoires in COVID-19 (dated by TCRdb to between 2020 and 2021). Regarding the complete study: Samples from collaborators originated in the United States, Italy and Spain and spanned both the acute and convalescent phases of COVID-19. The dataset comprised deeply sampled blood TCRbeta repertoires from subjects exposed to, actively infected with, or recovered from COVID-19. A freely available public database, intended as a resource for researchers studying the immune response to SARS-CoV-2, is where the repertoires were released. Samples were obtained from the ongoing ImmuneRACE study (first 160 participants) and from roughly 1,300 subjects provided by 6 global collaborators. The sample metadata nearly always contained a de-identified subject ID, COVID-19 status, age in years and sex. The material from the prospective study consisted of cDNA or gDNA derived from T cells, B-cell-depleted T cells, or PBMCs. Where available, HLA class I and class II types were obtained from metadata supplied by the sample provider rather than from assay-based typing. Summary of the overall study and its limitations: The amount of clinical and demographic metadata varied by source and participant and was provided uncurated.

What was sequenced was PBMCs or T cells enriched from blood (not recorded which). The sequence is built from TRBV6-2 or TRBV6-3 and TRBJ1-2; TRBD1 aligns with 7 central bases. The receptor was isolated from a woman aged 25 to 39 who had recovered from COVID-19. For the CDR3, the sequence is CASSPNRDRSSYGYTF. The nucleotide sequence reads TGTGCCAGCAGCCCTAACCGGGACAGAAGTTCCTATGGCTACACCTTC.